This T cell receptor beta chain emerged from a study of tumor-infiltrating lymphocytes in primary liver carcinoma. Study-wide background: The tumors, T1-T3 N0M0 lesions, were roughly 4.2 to 11 cm across. Productive TCRbeta reads per sample were roughly 3.5 to 7.5 million, not differing by tissue. Study conclusions and caveats: Tumor-blood pairs (like tumor-adjacent pairs) overlapped less than tumor region pairs did.

This clonotype occurred once. Antigen: not known. The junction departs from germline at one end; a sequencing error may be responsible. Blood RNA came from unsorted whole blood; germline DNA was also extracted. Chronic HBV infection was present, with no prior treatment. Total RNA (around 0.45 ug) served as template for TCR beta cDNA synthesis primed by a constant-region primer. Libraries of TCR beta came from three nested multiplex PCR rounds with slightly modified ARM-PCR. Via MiXCR, TCRdb re-called the multiplex PCR reads, giving one row per CDR3 protein. The sample holds 150,000 to 200,000 distinct CDR3 sequences, 50% to 75% seen once. Sequenced: peripheral blood. The TCR comes from a man in his forties with primary liver carcinoma and hepatitis B virus infection.

CDR3 sequence: CSSSNGGTGYNEQFF. CDR3 sequence (DNA): TGTTCCAGCAGCAATGGGGGAACGGGGTACAATGAGCAGTTCTTC. The chain employs TRBV7-9 and TRBJ2-1; TRBD1 or TRBD2 may be the D gene (5 bases each). CDR1 SEHNR and CDR2 FQNEAQ come from the germline V gene (reference sequence). The CDR3 sequence is 15 residues long.